One T cell receptor (beta chain) is described in this entry. Its antigen remains unidentified. Trimming left V 5 bases short and J 5 bases short, with 10 bases between. The germline CDR1 and CDR2 sequences are SGDLS and YYNGEE. This CDR3 has 13 amino acids. The data originate from a study of T cell responses to AZD1222 COVID-19 vaccine. Study findings and constraints: At study baseline, merely several AZD1222 recipients were seropositive. The donors showed a predominance of white British ancestry and of females, with possible underestimation of clonal diversity. Following two doses of AZD1222, Spike-specific TCR breadth and depth rose.

TCRdb's copy holds only in-frame clones and misses some; the assay was immunoSEQ multiplex PCR. This table has about 180,000 clones, 70% to 90% appearing once. The sequence was obtained from an adult in good health. This sequence joins TRBV9 and TRBJ2-2; D ambiguous. The sequences come from peripheral blood, collected on day 0 of AZD1222 vaccination. CDR3 region: CASSFDTTGELFF. The CDR3 DNA reads as TGTGCCAGCAGTTTCGACACGACCGGGGAGCTGTTTTTT.